What follows describes a single TCR beta chain. Its target antigen remains unknown. No much larger clonotype is one base removed from it; base qualities were not supplied. The sample comes from a study of OX40 agonist ivuxolimab in advanced cancers. Study-wide context: Ivuxolimab was a fully human IgG2 agonistic monoclonal antibody targeting the costimulatory receptor OX40 (CD134). Patients were allowed to have had prior anti-PD-1, anti-PD-L1 or anti-CTLA-4 therapy, and 40% of the dose-escalation patients had previously received checkpoint inhibitors. Among the 52 dose-escalation patients, around 19 had hepatocellular carcinoma, about 15 melanoma, 9 renal cell carcinoma and 9 head and neck cancer. In the dose-escalation cohort, 82.7% of patients were male, and the mean age was approximately 60 years, with a range of roughly 20 to 85. The paper describes the monotherapy dose-escalation part (N ≈ 50 patients) of the phase I trial of ivuxolimab. Partial responses were achieved by three dose-escalation patients, of whom one had hepatocellular carcinoma and two had cutaneous melanoma. Intravenous ivuxolimab was administered to patients every 2 weeks at six dose levels: 0.01, 0.1, 0.3, 1.5, 3 and 10 mg/kg. The point of sequencing TCRbeta in the periphery was to test whether ivuxolimab changed TCR sequence diversity and drove clonal T-cell expansion. The research as a whole found: Which antigens the clonally expanded peripheral T cells were specific for was not determined. After ivuxolimab, CD8+ T cells had more expanded clones than CD4+ T cells on average. In partial responders in the 0.1-3.0 mg/kg groups, normalized peripheral clonal expansion was found to be among the lowest, especially among CD8+ T cells. At doses from 0.1 to 3.0 mg/kg, clonal expansion was seen in both CD4+ and CD8+ blood T cells between baseline and week 6. Low levels of normalized T-cell clonal expansion were also seen in some patients who did not respond.

For sequencing of the TCRbeta CDR3 region, genomic DNA was extracted from the sorted cells. TCRbeta CDR3 regions were sequenced using the immunoSEQ Assay. TCRdb holds this immuneACCESS table with in-frame rearrangements only. Some clones are missing; in checked studies, unresolved V genes explain under half, and the rest has no known cause. The sample table shows about 58,000 clones, and roughly 85% are seen once. The ten top clones hold roughly 2.8% of the sample. The trial excluded patients who had a history of autoimmune disease or were on systemic immunosuppression. Peripheral blood for TCR sequencing was collected from all dose cohorts at baseline, on cycle 4 day 1, and on cycle 7 day 1. The samples were drawn from a first-in-human, open-label, multicenter phase I dose-escalation trial of ivuxolimab. Adults with locally advanced or metastatic melanoma, renal cell, hepatocellular, or head and neck squamous cell carcinoma were enrolled in the trial. Before TCR sequencing, CD4+ T cells and CD8+ T cells were sorted from peripheral blood as separate populations.

The TCR was taken from an adult with an advanced solid tumor such as melanoma, head and neck, liver or kidney cancer. The sequenced sample was CD4+ or CD8+ T cells sorted from blood, obtained in a trial of the OX40 agonist ivuxolimab.

The CDR3 protein sequence reads: CASSLYQGGEKLFF. The nucleotide sequence is TGTGCCAGCAGTTTATACCAGGGAGGTGAAAAACTGTTTTTT. The sequence links TRBV27 to TRBJ1-4; tentative D gene TRBD1, with 5 bases matching. V lost 1 base and J lost 7 bases; the stretch between them is 10 bases long. The CDR3 numbers 14 residues from cysteine through phenylalanine. This entry keeps only the CDR3 DNA: 42 bases, framed from base 1. The germline V gene (reference sequence) yields MNHEY for CDR1 and SMNVEV for CDR2.